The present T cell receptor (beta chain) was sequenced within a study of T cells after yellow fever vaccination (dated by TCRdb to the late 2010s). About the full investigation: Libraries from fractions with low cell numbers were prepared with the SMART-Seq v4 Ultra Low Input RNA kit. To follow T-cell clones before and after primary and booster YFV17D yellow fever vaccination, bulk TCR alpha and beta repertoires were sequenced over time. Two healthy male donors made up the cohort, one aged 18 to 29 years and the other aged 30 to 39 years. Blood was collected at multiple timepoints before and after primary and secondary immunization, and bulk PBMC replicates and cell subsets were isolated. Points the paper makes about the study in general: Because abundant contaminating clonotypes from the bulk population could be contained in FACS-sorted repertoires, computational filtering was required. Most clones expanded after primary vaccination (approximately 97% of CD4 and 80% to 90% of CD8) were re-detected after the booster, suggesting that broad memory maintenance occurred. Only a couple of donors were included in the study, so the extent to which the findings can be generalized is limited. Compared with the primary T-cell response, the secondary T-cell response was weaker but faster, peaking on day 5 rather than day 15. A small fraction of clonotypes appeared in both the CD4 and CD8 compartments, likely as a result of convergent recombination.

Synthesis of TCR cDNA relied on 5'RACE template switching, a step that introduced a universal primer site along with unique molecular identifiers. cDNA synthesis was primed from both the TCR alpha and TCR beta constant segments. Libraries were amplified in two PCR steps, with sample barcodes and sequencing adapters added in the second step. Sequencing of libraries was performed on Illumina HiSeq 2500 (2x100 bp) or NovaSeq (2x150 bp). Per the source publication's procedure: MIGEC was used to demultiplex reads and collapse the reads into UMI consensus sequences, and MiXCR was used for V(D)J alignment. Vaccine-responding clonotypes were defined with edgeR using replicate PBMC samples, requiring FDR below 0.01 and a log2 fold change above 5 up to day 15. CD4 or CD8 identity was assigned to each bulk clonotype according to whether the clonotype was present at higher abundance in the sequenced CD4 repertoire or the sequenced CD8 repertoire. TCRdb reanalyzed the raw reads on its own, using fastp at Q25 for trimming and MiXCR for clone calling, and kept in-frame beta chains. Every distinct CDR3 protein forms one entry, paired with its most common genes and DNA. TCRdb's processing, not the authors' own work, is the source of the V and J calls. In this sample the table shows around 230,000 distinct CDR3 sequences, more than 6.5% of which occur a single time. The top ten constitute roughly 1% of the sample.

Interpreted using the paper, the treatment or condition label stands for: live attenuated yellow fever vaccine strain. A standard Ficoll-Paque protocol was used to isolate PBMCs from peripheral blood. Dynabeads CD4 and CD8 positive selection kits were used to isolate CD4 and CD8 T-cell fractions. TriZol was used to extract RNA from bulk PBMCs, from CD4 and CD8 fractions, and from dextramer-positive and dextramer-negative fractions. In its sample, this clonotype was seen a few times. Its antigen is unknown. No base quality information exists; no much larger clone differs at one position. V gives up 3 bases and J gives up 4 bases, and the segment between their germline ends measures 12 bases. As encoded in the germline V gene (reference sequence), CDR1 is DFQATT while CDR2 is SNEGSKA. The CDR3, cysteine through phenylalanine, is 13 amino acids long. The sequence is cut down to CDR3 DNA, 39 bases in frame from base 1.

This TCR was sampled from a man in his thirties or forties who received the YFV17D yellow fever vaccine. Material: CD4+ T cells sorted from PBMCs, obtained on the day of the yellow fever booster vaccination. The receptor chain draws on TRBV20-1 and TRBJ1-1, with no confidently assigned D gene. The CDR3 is CSARGIPGTEAFF. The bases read TGCAGTGCTAGGGGCATCCCAGGCACTGAAGCTTTCTTT.